This is a list of T cell receptor beta chains from one sample in a study of T cell responses to AZD1222 COVID-19 vaccine. Produced via immunoSEQ multiplex PCR; TCRdb's table is partial and in-frame only. The table lists 13,000 or so clones, roughly 80% of them singletons. Sequenced here: peripheral blood, sampled 28 days after the second AZD1222 dose. These receptors were obtained from an adult who received the AZD1222 COVID-19 vaccine. The CDR3 runs from the conserved cysteine through the conserved F or W. Each record gives: J gene, V gene, D gene, clone size, CDR3 protein, CDR3 DNA. D genes are given only for firm matches. Only some rows state a clone size, as once, few, many or a class for expanded clones.

TRBJ2-7 TRBV27 TRBD2 NA CASSLGTSGSSRQYF TGTGCCAGCAGTCTCGGGACTAGCGGGAGTAGTCGGCAGTACTTC
TRBJ2-7 TRBV2 NA few CATTTSYEQYF TGTGCCACTACAACCTCCTACGAGCAGTACTTC
TRBJ2-7 TRBV5-6 TRBD1 NA CASSGDSAAYEQYF TGTGCCAGCAGCGGGGACAGCGCAGCCTACGAGCAGTACTTC
TRBJ2-5 TRBV5-8 TRBD2 NA CASSSGLAGVEGETQYF TGTGCCAGCAGCTCGGGACTAGCGGGAGTAGAGGGCGAGACCCAGTACTTC
TRBJ2-1 TRBV12-3/TRBV12-4 NA NA CASSLYNEQFF TGTGCCAGCAGTCTGTACAATGAGCAGTTCTTC
TRBJ1-1 TRBV5-4 NA NA CASSSQSEAFF TGTGCCAGCAGCTCACAGTCTGAAGCTTTCTTT
TRBJ1-1 TRBV2 TRBD1 once CASSETGGGTEAFF TGTGCCAGCAGTGAGACAGGGGGCGGTACTGAAGCTTTCTTT
TRBJ1-4 TRBV2 NA NA CASGRVGEKLFF TGTGCCAGCGGCAGGGTGGGTGAAAAACTGTTTTTT
TRBJ1-1 TRBV11-2 TRBD1 medium-sized CASSSRTGGARTEAFF TGTGCCAGCAGCTCCCGGACAGGGGGCGCGAGAACTGAAGCTTTCTTT
TRBJ1-1 TRBV5-1 NA NA CASSFGGASEAFF TGCGCCAGCAGCTTTGGAGGGGCCTCTGAAGCTTTCTTT
TRBJ1-2 TRBV10-3 TRBD1 NA CAISSAGTGGYGYTF TGTGCCATCAGTAGTGCCGGGACAGGGGGCTATGGCTACACCTTC
TRBJ2-7 TRBV18 TRBD1 NA CASSLTGTGAGYEQYF TGTGCCAGCTCGCTTACCGGGACAGGGGCCGGTTACGAGCAGTACTTC
TRBJ1-2 TRBV10-3 NA NA CAISDKVSNYGYTF TGTGCCATCAGTGATAAGGTGTCTAACTATGGCTACACCTTC
TRBJ2-7 TRBV10-3 TRBD2 NA CAISEGLAGGLVHEQYF TGTGCCATCAGTGAGGGGCTAGCGGGGGGACTCGTCCACGAGCAGTACTTC
TRBJ2-7 TRBV7-9 NA NA CASSLEVRSYEQYF TGTGCCAGCAGCTTAGAAGTACGTAGCTACGAGCAGTACTTC
TRBJ2-7 TRBV1 NA NA CTSSQDLSGETSNEQYF TGCACCAGCAGCCAAGATCTCAGCGGAGAGACGAGTAACGAGCAGTACTTC
TRBJ2-7 TRBV10-3 TRBD1 NA CAISVSEGQGVHEQYF TGTGCCATCAGCGTAAGTGAGGGACAGGGTGTCCACGAGCAGTACTTC
TRBJ1-2 TRBV7-9 NA medium-sized CASSLPSTNYGYTF TGTGCCAGCAGCTTACCATCGACTAACTATGGCTACACCTTC
TRBJ1-5 TRBV5-1 NA once CASSISNQPQHF TGCGCCAGCAGCATTAGCAATCAGCCCCAGCATTTT